A selection of T cell receptor beta chains follows, all from one sample in a study of CXCR3 chemokines and chemotherapy response in bladder cancer. TCRdb itself ran the PCR reads through MiXCR, one entry per CDR3 protein. Here the sample spans 8,100 or so distinct CDR3 sequences, roughly an eighth being singletons. This material was obtained from a patient whose treatment included neoadjuvant chemotherapy. Receptors were obtained from a human donor with bladder cancer that responded to neoadjuvant chemotherapy. Each CDR3 is given with its conserved first and last residue. Fields, in order: D gene, V gene, J gene, clone size, CDR3 protein, CDR3 DNA. A D gene is named only where the DNA matches it firmly. Size is stated for part of the rows, as once, few or many counts, or as a class when the clone is expanded.

d_call: -; v_call: TRBV27; j_call: TRBJ1-1; clone_size: medium-sized; cdr3_aa: CASRTSGGETEAFF; cdr3_nt: TGTGCCAGCAGGACCTCGGGCGGAGAGACTGAAGCTTTCTTT
d_call: -; v_call: TRBV7-2; j_call: TRBJ1-1; clone_size: medium-sized; cdr3_aa: CASSLMAGGMNTEAFF; cdr3_nt: TGTGCCAGCAGCTTAATGGCAGGAGGCATGAACACTGAAGCTTTCTTT
d_call: -; v_call: TRBV19; j_call: TRBJ2-7; clone_size: medium-sized; cdr3_aa: CASSLAGAAYEQYF; cdr3_nt: TGTGCCAGTAGCCTCGCGGGCGCAGCCTACGAGCAGTACTTC
d_call: -; v_call: TRBV30; j_call: TRBJ1-1; clone_size: few; cdr3_aa: CAWSVTGGEAFF; cdr3_nt: TGTGCCTGGAGTGTAACGGGCGGAGAAGCTTTCTTT
d_call: TRBD1; v_call: TRBV7-9; j_call: TRBJ1-4; clone_size: -; cdr3_aa: CASSLVLTGGREKLFF; cdr3_nt: TGTGCCAGCAGCTTAGTTCTGACAGGGGGTCGCGAAAAACTGTTTTTT
d_call: -; v_call: TRBV19; j_call: TRBJ2-5; clone_size: medium-sized; cdr3_aa: CASSIPTANQETQYF; cdr3_nt: TGTGCCAGTAGTATCCCGACAGCGAACCAAGAGACCCAGTACTTC
d_call: -; v_call: TRBV6-5; j_call: TRBJ2-3; clone_size: many; cdr3_aa: CASSYEWRARTDTQYF; cdr3_nt: TGTGCCAGCAGTTACGAGTGGCGGGCCCGCACAGATACGCAGTATTTT
d_call: -; v_call: TRBV6-5; j_call: TRBJ1-6; clone_size: many; cdr3_aa: CASRPRTVQNSPLHF; cdr3_nt: TGTGCCAGCAGACCCAGGACAGTCCAAAATTCACCCCTCCACTTT
d_call: TRBD2; v_call: TRBV5-4; j_call: TRBJ2-5; clone_size: many; cdr3_aa: CASSLGRGREETQYF; cdr3_nt: TGTGCCAGCAGCTTGGGGCGGGGGAGGGAAGAGACCCAGTACTTC
d_call: TRBD2; v_call: TRBV4-1; j_call: TRBJ2-7; clone_size: few; cdr3_aa: CASSPILAGGNYEQYF; cdr3_nt: TGCGCCAGCAGCCCAATTTTAGCGGGGGGTAACTACGAGCAGTACTTC
d_call: -; v_call: TRBV6-6; j_call: TRBJ2-1; clone_size: medium-sized; cdr3_aa: CASSDSLDEQFF; cdr3_nt: TGTGCCAGCAGCGACAGTCTCGATGAGCAGTTCTTC
d_call: -; v_call: TRBV12-3/TRBV12-4; j_call: TRBJ1-6; clone_size: many; cdr3_aa: CASSFNMRESPLHF; cdr3_nt: TGTGCCAGCAGTTTCAATATGAGGGAGTCACCCCTCCACTTT
d_call: TRBD2; v_call: TRBV13; j_call: TRBJ2-2; clone_size: many; cdr3_aa: CASSLTALVERGFTGELFF; cdr3_nt: TGTGCCAGCAGCCTTACTGCCTTAGTGGAGCGGGGATTTACCGGGGAGCTGTTTTTT
d_call: -; v_call: TRBV5-4; j_call: TRBJ2-2; clone_size: few; cdr3_aa: CASSFSDFGELFF; cdr3_nt: TGTGCCAGCAGCTTTTCCGATTTCGGGGAGCTGTTTTTT
d_call: TRBD2; v_call: TRBV6-5; j_call: TRBJ2-5; clone_size: -; cdr3_aa: CASSYQTGTTEETQYF; cdr3_nt: TGTGCCAGCAGTTACCAGACCGGGACTACCGAAGAGACCCAGTACTTC
d_call: -; v_call: TRBV18; j_call: TRBJ2-7; clone_size: many; cdr3_aa: CASSPPSNRIYEQYF; cdr3_nt: TGTGCCAGCTCACCACCCAGTAACAGAATCTACGAGCAGTACTTC
d_call: -; v_call: TRBV20-1; j_call: TRBJ1-5; clone_size: few; cdr3_aa: CSAARWDQGMNQPQHF; cdr3_nt: TGCAGTGCCGCGAGGTGGGACCAGGGCATGAATCAGCCCCAGCATTTT
d_call: -; v_call: TRBV6-2/TRBV6-3; j_call: TRBJ2-3; clone_size: medium-sized; cdr3_aa: CASSYSMGGLTDTQYF; cdr3_nt: TGTGCCAGCAGTTACTCGATGGGGGGACTGACAGATACGCAGTATTTT
d_call: -; v_call: TRBV6-5; j_call: TRBJ1-5; clone_size: many; cdr3_aa: CASSTGLLHSNQPQHF; cdr3_nt: TGTGCCAGCAGTACAGGACTTCTACATAGCAATCAGCCCCAGCATTTT
d_call: -; v_call: TRBV24-1; j_call: TRBJ2-3; clone_size: -; cdr3_aa: CATSDFESGPDTQYF; cdr3_nt: TGTGCCACCAGTGATTTCGAGTCTGGCCCAGATACGCAGTATTTT
d_call: -; v_call: TRBV6-1; j_call: TRBJ2-3; clone_size: medium-sized; cdr3_aa: CASRIQGVGGLSTDTQYF; cdr3_nt: TGTGCCAGCAGGATACAAGGTGTGGGGGGACTTAGCACAGATACGCAGTATTTT
d_call: -; v_call: TRBV12-3/TRBV12-4; j_call: TRBJ2-3; clone_size: many; cdr3_aa: CASSLAGSTDTQYF; cdr3_nt: TGTGCCAGCAGTTTAGCGGGTAGCACAGATACGCAGTATTTT
d_call: -; v_call: TRBV6-5; j_call: TRBJ2-2; clone_size: medium-sized; cdr3_aa: CASSTGGTNPNTGELFF; cdr3_nt: TGTGCCAGCAGTACTGGAGGGACAAACCCGAACACCGGGGAGCTGTTTTTT
d_call: -; v_call: TRBV12-3/TRBV12-4; j_call: TRBJ1-5; clone_size: few; cdr3_aa: CASSLEGGGQPQHF; cdr3_nt: TGTGCCAGCAGTTTAGAAGGGGGGGGTCAGCCCCAGCATTTT
d_call: -; v_call: TRBV15; j_call: TRBJ2-1; clone_size: many; cdr3_aa: CATSAPPQGNNEQFF; cdr3_nt: TGTGCCACCAGCGCCCCTCCACAGGGAAATAATGAGCAGTTCTTC
d_call: -; v_call: TRBV6-5; j_call: TRBJ2-2; clone_size: many; cdr3_aa: CASSATGNTGELFF; cdr3_nt: TGTGCCAGCAGTGCGACAGGGAACACCGGGGAGCTGTTTTTT
d_call: TRBD1; v_call: TRBV18; j_call: TRBJ1-1; clone_size: many; cdr3_aa: CASSRDRGRSGTEAFF; cdr3_nt: TGTGCCAGCTCACGAGACAGGGGGCGCTCGGGCACTGAAGCTTTCTTT
d_call: TRBD1; v_call: TRBV6-1; j_call: TRBJ2-5; clone_size: many; cdr3_aa: CASSRTGVSQETQYF; cdr3_nt: TGTGCCAGCAGTCGGACAGGGGTCAGCCAAGAGACCCAGTACTTC